What follows are 23 T cell receptor beta chains derived from one specimen sequenced in a study of blood T cell repertoires in COVID-19. Only in-frame clones appear in the TCRdb table, and some are missing; sequencing was by immunoSEQ multiplex PCR. The sample shows fewer than 200,000 clones, about nine tenths of them seen only once. Sequenced: PBMCs or T cells enriched from blood (not recorded which). Receptors were obtained from a woman younger than 30 who had recovered from COVID-19.

The rearrangement links TRBV27 to TRBJ1-1, with no clear D. Trimming removed 7 bases from V and 0 bases from J, with 9 bases in between. The CDR3 sequence is 13 residues long. The germline V gene encodes CDR1 MNHEY and CDR2 SMNVEV (reference sequence). Here the CDR3 DNA reads TGTGCCAGCAAACTTCGGTTGAACACTGAAGCTTTCTTT. Protein: CASKLRLNTEAFF.

The chain recombines TRBV4-1 with TRBJ1-4, with 8 bases fitting TRBD1. Trimming at V came to 1 base and at J to 5 bases, leaving 3 bases not matched to a gene. Germline values: CDR1 MGHRA, CDR2 YSYEKL. The length of the CDR3 is 15 residues. The CDR3 bases are TGCGCCAGCAGCCAAGTACGACAGGGGAATGAAAAACTGTTTTTT. Protein: CASSQVRQGNEKLFF.

This sequence joins TRBV6-2 or TRBV6-3 and TRBJ1-2; unclear D gene. This CDR3 contains 15 residues. Trimming pared 5 bases from V and 6 bases from J, leaving 19 bases between. The germline V gene has CDR1 MNHEY and CDR2 SVGEGT. Here the CDR3 reads CASSRQLRGRDGYTF. CDR3 nucleotides: TGTGCCAGCAGTCGTCAATTGCGGGGTAGGGATGGCTACACCTTC.

The chain uses TRBV6-5 and TRBJ2-1; 8 nucleotides align to TRBD2. The ends lost 5 bases at V and 5 bases at J; junction bases unmatched: 5. In germline, CDR1 is MNHEY, CDR2 SVGAGI. The CDR3 is 14 amino acids. Here the CDR3 DNA reads TGTGCCAGCAGTCCGGGACTAGAACACAATGAGCAGTTCTTC. Protein product: CASSPGLEHNEQFF.

V and J are TRBV6-5 and TRBJ2-5, with 11 nucleotides matching TRBD2. CDR3 length equals 12 residues. CDR1 MNHEY and CDR2 SVGAGI come from the germline V gene. Unmatched junction bases numbered 8, after V lost 6 bases and J lost 14 bases. CDR3 DNA sequence: TGTGCCAGCAGGACCCAGACTAGCGGGATATACTTC. It codes for CASRTQTSGIYF.

The chain links TRBV5-5 to TRBJ1-2, with 8 bases fitting TRBD1. Germline V gene lookup returns CDR1 SGHKS and CDR2 YYEKEE (reference sequence). The junction had 11 bases not matched to a gene; V was cut back by 0 bases and J by 7 bases. The CDR3 contains 16 residues. CDR3 residues: CASSLDGTGLLGGYTF. The CDR3, as DNA: TGTGCCAGCAGCTTGGATGGGACAGGCCTCTTAGGTGGCTACACCTTC.

DNA of the CDR3: TGTGCCAGCTCACAGGAGGGACCGAACACCGGGGAGCTGTTTTTT. This translates into CASSQEGPNTGELFF. This chain uses TRBV18 with TRBJ2-2, with D tentatively TRBD2 (6 bases). The germline V gene encodes CDR1 KGHSH and CDR2 LQKENI. There are 15 residues in the CDR3. V was shortened by 4 bases and J by 0 bases, with 9 bases between the two germline ends.

The chain is built from TRBV5-3 and TRBJ2-3, with D perhaps TRBD2 (5 bases). TRBV5-3 is an ORF for which the function is uncertain. CDR3 size: 16 residues. V was trimmed by 0 bases and J by 2 bases, leaving 13 bases between them. For the CDR3, the DNA is TGTGCCAGAAGCTTGGCCCCCGAGGGCGCCACAGATACGCAGTATTTT. Translating it yields CARSLAPEGATDTQYF.

This clone was observed many times. The chain is built from TRBV5-3 and TRBJ2-1; possibly TRBD2 for D (6 bases). TRBV5-3 carries the ORF label, with uncertain function. The CDR3 is 16 amino acids. Trimming stripped 4 bases from V and 6 bases from J, with 20 bases between. The CDR3 loop reads CARSRKGTSAGNEQFF. DNA for the CDR3: TGTGCCAGAAGCAGGAAAGGGACCTCAGCGGGCAATGAGCAGTTCTTC.

The CDR3 bases are TGTGCCAGCAGTGTGGACAGGGGGGGTTACGAGCAGTACTTC. Translating it yields CASSVDRGGYEQYF. The V gene is TRBV2, the J gene TRBJ2-7; TRBD1 matches at 10 bases. This CDR3 has 14 amino acids. Germline V gives CDR1 SNHLY, CDR2 FYNNEI. The ends lost 4 bases at V and 4 bases at J; junction bases unmatched: 4. The entire variable domain, with the rest obtained from reference TRBV2 and TRBJ2-7, is as follows: EPEVTQTPSHQVTQMGQEVILRCVPISNHLYFYWYRQILGQKVEFLVSFYNNEISEKSEIFDDQFSVERPDGSNFTLKIRSTKLEDSAMYFCASSVDRGGYEQYFGPGTRLTVT.

V usage is TRBV2 and J usage is TRBJ1-1; tentatively, D is TRBD1 (5 bases). V lost 2 bases, J lost 11 bases, and 12 bases lay in between. Germline V gene sequence: CDR1 SNHLY, CDR2 FYNNEI. The CDR3 runs to 12 residues. The CDR3 sequence: CASSESRVLAFF. The CDR3 nucleotides are TGTGCCAGCAGTGAATCCAGGGTTTTGGCTTTCTTT.

V is TRBV7-9 and J is TRBJ2-7; 11 bases are a match to TRBD2. The CDR3 extends over 16 amino acids. After removal of 5 bases from V and 1 base from J, the junction contained 7 bases not matched to a gene. From germline, CDR1 is SEHNR and CDR2 FQNEAQ (reference sequence). The chain's CDR3 is CASSPSLAGVSYEQYF. The CDR3 DNA reads TGTGCCAGCAGCCCGTCACTAGCGGGAGTATCCTACGAGCAGTACTTC.

J is TRBJ2-2 and V is TRBV24-1; 14 bases agree with TRBD2. Trimming removed 3 bases from V and 6 bases from J; junction bases left unmatched: 5. The V gene's germline CDR1 is KGHDR and CDR2 SFDVKD. CDR3 size: 17 residues. The CDR3 nucleotides read TGTGCCACCAGTGATAGGACTAGCGGGAGGCGGTCCGGGGAGCTGTTTTTT. Translated, it gives CATSDRTSGRRSGELFF.

The chain uses TRBV7-2 and TRBJ2-1; 11 bases agree with TRBD2. CDR1 is SGHTA and CDR2 is FQGNSA in the germline V gene. V was clipped by 6 bases and J by 10 bases; unmatched bases: 8. The CDR3 loop spans 14 amino acids. CDR3 amino acids: CASRIAGGLEEQFF. The CDR3 nucleotides are TGTGCCAGCAGAATAGCGGGGGGGCTTGAGGAGCAGTTCTTC.

The chain joins TRBV27 to TRBJ1-4, with 12 bases matching TRBD1. The CDR3 runs to 17 residues. CDR1 MNHEY and CDR2 SMNVEV come from the germline V gene (reference sequence). V was pared by 4 bases and J by 7 bases, with 10 bases of the junction left unmatched. Written as DNA, the CDR3 is TGTGCCAGCAGTTCCGGGGACAGGGGGCGCCGAGGTGAAAAACTGTTTTTT. Translating it yields CASSSGDRGRRGEKLFF.

The chain carries TRBV10-1 and TRBJ2-1, with 12 nucleotides matching TRBD2. This CDR3 has 20 amino acids. The ends lost 2 bases at V and 6 bases at J; junction bases unmatched: 17. The germline gives CDR1 WNHNN, CDR2 SYGVQD (reference sequence). CDR3 sequence (DNA): TGCGCCAGCAGTGAGGGCCTAGCGGGAGGGCCAACCGCGGGACCCAATGAGCAGTTCTTC. Its protein product is CASSEGLAGGPTAGPNEQFF.

Only a few counts were recorded for this clone. The chain combines TRBV6-1 with TRBJ1-5, with D possibly TRBD1 on 5 matching bases. CDR1 is MNHNS and CDR2 is SASEGT in the germline V gene. Trimming took 2 bases from V and 6 from J, leaving 11 bases between them. The CDR3 has 14 residues. CDR3 sequence reads: CASSETGFSQPQHF. The CDR3 nucleotides read TGTGCCAGCAGTGAAACAGGATTCAGTCAGCCCCAGCATTTT.

The CDR3 sequence: CASTLSPLPLAGAETQYF. The CDR3 nucleotides read TGTGCCAGTACCTTAAGTCCCCTCCCGCTAGCGGGGGCAGAGACCCAGTACTTC. The rearrangement joins TRBV11-2 to TRBJ2-5, with 10 bases lining up with TRBD2. The germline V gene has CDR1 SGHAT and CDR2 FQNNGV. CDR3 length: 18 residues. V shed 9 bases, J shed 4 bases, and the junction held 20 bases outside the gene matches.

This chain uses TRBV9 with TRBJ1-3; 8 bases map to TRBD1. CDR3 length: 14 residues. J gave up 4 bases and V 4 bases, and 4 bases lay outside the gene matches. In germline, CDR1 is SGDLS, CDR2 YYNGEE. This CDR3 reads CASSPRQGGNTIYF. The CDR3 DNA sequence: TGTGCCAGCAGCCCAAGACAGGGGGGAAACACCATATATTTT.

The gene calls are TRBV6-5 and TRBJ2-5, with D perhaps TRBD1 (6 bases). Germline CDR1 MNHEY, CDR2 SVGAGI. CDR3 length equals 14 residues. Trimming cost V 6 bases and J 5 bases, with 16 bases left between them. The CDR3 bases are TGTGCCAGCAGGGACAGTGGAATGTCGGAGACCCAGTACTTC. Translating it yields CASRDSGMSETQYF.

V and J are TRBV5-1 and TRBJ2-2; 12 bases are a match to TRBD1. The junction had 5 bases not matched to a gene; V was cut back by 3 bases and J by 5 bases. This CDR3 has 16 amino acids. The V gene's germline CDR1 is SGHRS and CDR2 YFSETQ. The DNA for the CDR3 is TGCGCCAGCAGCTGGGACAGGGGGCAAGGGACCGGGGAGCTGTTTTTT. Its translation is CASSWDRGQGTGELFF.

The chain couples TRBV29-1 to TRBJ1-2; no clear D gene. The CDR3 covers 11 residues. Germline V lookup: CDR1 SQVTM, CDR2 ANQGSEA. The V and J ends lost 3 bases and 2 bases respectively, with 4 bases between them. The CDR3 sequence: CSVEANYGYTF. Written as DNA, the CDR3 is TGCAGCGTTGAGGCCAACTATGGCTACACCTTC.

The genes are TRBV18 and TRBJ2-5, with TRBD2 matching over 7 bases. CDR3 size: 14 residues. V was pared by 6 bases and J by 1 base, with 5 bases of the junction left unmatched. Per the germline V gene, CDR1 is KGHSH and CDR2 is LQKENI. The CDR3 is CASSRSGTQETQYF. In DNA, the CDR3 is TGTGCCAGCTCCCGAAGCGGGACCCAAGAGACCCAGTACTTC.